The 27 T cell receptor beta chains below were found in one sample sequenced in a study of T cell responses to AZD1222 COVID-19 vaccine. Data came from immunoSEQ multiplex PCR; TCRdb stores just in-frame clones and leaves some out. The repertoire holds approximately 110,000 clones, with under 90% as singletons. The sample here was peripheral blood, taken on day 0 of AZD1222 vaccination. The receptors were sampled from an adult in good health.

The V and J genes are TRBV6-5 and TRBJ1-2, with a possible D match to TRBD1 (6 bases). The CDR3 totals 15 residues. V was cut by 0 bases and J by 4 bases, with 12 bases left in between. CDR1 is MNHEY and CDR2 is SVGAGI in the germline V gene. The CDR3 DNA is TGTGCCAGCAGTTACTCGAAGACAGGCTCCTATGGCTACACCTTC. Its translation is CASSYSKTGSYGYTF.

The chain links TRBV28 to TRBJ2-7, with D possibly being TRBD2 (5 bases). The CDR3 totals 16 residues. Trimming stripped 2 bases from V and 0 bases from J, with 14 bases between. Germline V gene sequence: CDR1 MDHEN, CDR2 SYDVKM. As DNA, the CDR3 is TGTGCCAGCAGTTTAGGCCGAGGGCCAGGCTCCTACGAGCAGTACTTC. This translates into CASSLGRGPGSYEQYF.

This rearrangement joins TRBV19 to TRBJ1-4; TRBD1 matches at 9 bases. Trimming cost V 9 bases and J 8 bases; bases outside gene matches: 16. CDR3 length: 16 residues. In germline, CDR1 is LNHDA, CDR2 SQIVND (reference sequence). The CDR3 reads CASSRDRERVGEKLFF. DNA for the CDR3: TGTGCCAGCTCCCGGGACAGGGAAAGGGTTGGAGAAAAACTGTTTTTT.

This clone was detected only a few times. This sequence joins TRBV5-8 and TRBJ1-2; 8 positions agree with TRBD1. Germline V gene data show CDR1 as SGHTS and CDR2 as YDEGEE. With 3 bases clipped from V and 8 bases from J, the junction kept 12 bases outside the gene matches. CDR3 length: 15 residues. The CDR3 nucleotides read TGTGCCAGCAGCTCCCCGGACAGGGCTCTTAAGGGCTACACCTTC. It translates to CASSSPDRALKGYTF.

The chain joins TRBV18 to TRBJ2-5; possibly TRBD1 for D (6 bases). The CDR3 extends over 14 amino acids. Trimming stripped 3 bases from V and 1 base from J, with 9 bases between. Germline values: CDR1 KGHSH, CDR2 LQKENI. For the CDR3, the DNA is TGTGCCAGCTCACCCCCAGGGGTCCAAGAGACCCAGTACTTC. Encoded protein: CASSPPGVQETQYF. Full variable domain (rest looked up from reference TRBV18 and TRBJ2-5): NAGVMQNPRHLVRRRGQEARLRCSPMKGHSHVYWYRQLPEEGLKFMVYLQKENIIDESGMPKERFSAEFPKEGPSILRIQQVVRGDSAAYFCASSPPGVQETQYFGPGTRLLVL.

This sequence joins TRBV6-2 or TRBV6-3 and TRBJ1-6, with D perhaps TRBD1 (5 bases). V gave up 6 bases and J gave up 11 bases, with 26 bases separating them. This CDR3 region has 17 residues. Looked up from germline, CDR1 is MNHEY and CDR2 is SVGEGT. CDR3 sequence reads: CASSPGARVPVQPPLHF. The CDR3 nucleotides are TGTGCCAGCAGCCCCGGGGCCAGGGTTCCTGTCCAACCACCCCTCCACTTT.

This clone has just one count. The chain uses TRBV19 and TRBJ2-7, with TRBD1 identical over 9 bases. Germline values: CDR1 LNHDA, CDR2 SQIVND (reference sequence). V was pared by 7 bases and J by 2 bases, with 9 bases of the junction left unmatched. The CDR3 is made up of 15 amino acids. This CDR3 is CASTRGQGQPYEQYF. CDR3 nucleotide sequence: TGTGCCAGTACGAGGGGACAGGGCCAGCCCTACGAGCAGTACTTC.

This rearrangement joins TRBV28 to TRBJ1-6; 7 bases match TRBD1. CDR3 size: 14 residues. J lost 7 bases, V lost 8 bases, and 8 bases had no gene match. Germline loops: CDR1 MDHEN, CDR2 SYDVKM. CDR3 nucleotides: TGTGCCAGCCTCTTGCGACAGGGCAATTCACCCCTCCACTTT. Protein sequence: CASLLRQGNSPLHF.

V and J are TRBV28 and TRBJ1-6, with D hard to call. V was clipped by 8 bases and J by 9 bases, with 20 bases between them. CDR3 length: 15 residues. Germline V gene data show CDR1 as MDHEN and CDR2 as SYDVKM. The CDR3 spells CASGTRILLRSPLHF. CDR3 bases: TGTGCCAGCGGAACCCGAATCCTCCTCCGTTCACCCCTCCACTTT.

A single count supports this clone. The chain is built from TRBV10-2 and TRBJ1-1; perhaps TRBD1 as D (5 bases). The germline V gene encodes CDR1 WSHSY and CDR2 SAAADI. V was cut by 6 bases and J by 4 bases, with 15 bases left in between. This CDR3 comprises 14 residues. This chain's CDR3 is CASRRNGQGTEAFF. As DNA, the CDR3 is TGCGCCAGCAGGAGGAACGGGCAGGGCACTGAAGCTTTCTTT.

J is TRBJ2-7 and V is TRBV6-5, with 9 bases lining up with TRBD2. The CDR3 consists of 16 residues. From germline, CDR1 is MNHEY and CDR2 SVGAGI. V lost 0 bases, J lost 4 bases, and 7 bases stayed unmatched. This CDR3 is CASSYSWSGGQYEQYF. Here the CDR3 DNA reads TGTGCCAGCAGTTACTCTTGGAGCGGGGGGCAATACGAGCAGTACTTC.

The gene calls are TRBV6-2 or TRBV6-3 and TRBJ2-1; 14 bases fit TRBD2. This CDR3 is 18 amino acids long. CDR1 is MNHEY, CDR2 SVGEGT, per germline. The trim removed 5 bases at V and 5 bases at J, leaving 11 bases unmatched. Here the CDR3 DNA reads TGTGCCAGCAGTCCCCCGGGACTAGCGGGAGTTCGGCACAATGAGCAGTTCTTC. Its translation is CASSPPGLAGVRHNEQFF.

The rearrangement joins TRBV3-1 (or the pseudogene TRBV3-2) to TRBJ1-6; D ambiguous. Per germline, CDR1 LGHDT and CDR2 YNNKEL (reference sequence). The V end lost 3 bases, the J end lost 6 bases, and 6 bases lay between the germline ends. The CDR3 sequence is 13 residues long. CDR3 nucleotides: TGTGCCAGCAGCCAGGGCTTTAATTCACCCCTCCACTTT. It encodes CASSQGFNSPLHF.

This clone was seen only a few times. The genes are TRBV6-1 and TRBJ1-1; D might be TRBD1 (5 bases). From germline, CDR1 is MNHNS and CDR2 SASEGT. The CDR3 contains 14 residues. Trimming removed 1 base at V and 7 bases at J, with 13 bases between. DNA of the CDR3: TGTGCCAGCAGTGAAGACGGGATAGGGGATGAAGCTTTCTTT. Residues: CASSEDGIGDEAFF.

The chain has TRBV28 and TRBJ1-1; TRBD1 matches at 7 bases. The CDR3 runs to 14 residues. V gave up 4 bases and J gave up 0 bases; unmatched junction bases: 2. The germline CDR1 and CDR2 sequences are MDHEN and SYDVKM. CDR3 loop: CASSSGQLNTEAFF. Here the CDR3 DNA reads TGTGCCAGCAGTTCGGGACAGTTGAACACTGAAGCTTTCTTT.

The gene calls are TRBV28 and TRBJ1-4, with D possibly matching TRBD1 (5 bases). The germline gives CDR1 MDHEN, CDR2 SYDVKM. The CDR3 runs to 18 residues. Trimming took 5 bases from V and 0 from J, leaving 19 bases between them. The CDR3 sequence: CASSPPPPTATTNEKLFF. The CDR3 nucleotides read TGTGCCAGCAGTCCACCCCCCCCGACAGCCACAACTAATGAAAAACTGTTTTTT.

The V call is TRBV18, the J call TRBJ2-5; D possibly matches TRBD1 or TRBD2 (6 bases each). V shed 2 bases and J shed 4 bases, with 17 bases lying between them. The CDR3 is 16 amino acids. Germline-derived CDR1 and CDR2 are KGHSH and LQKENI. CDR3 DNA: TGTGCCAGCTCACCAGCCGGGATGGGGGGCGTAGAGACCCAGTACTTC. Amino acid sequence: CASSPAGMGGVETQYF.

The gene calls are TRBV6-5 and TRBJ2-3; D remains unclear. Germline V lookup: CDR1 MNHEY, CDR2 SVGAGI. The CDR3 sequence is 15 residues long. The V and J ends lost 0 bases and 3 bases respectively, with 10 bases between them. This CDR3 reads CASSYSWAETDTQYF. The CDR3 nucleotides are TGTGCCAGCAGTTACTCGTGGGCAGAGACAGATACGCAGTATTTT.

The CDR3 loop is CASRGDGAYYEQYF. CDR3 sequence (DNA): TGTGCCAGCCGGGGGGACGGAGCCTATTACGAGCAGTACTTC. V gene TRBV2 combines with J gene TRBJ2-7, with TRBD2 matching over 7 bases. The CDR3 runs 14 residues. CDR1 is SNHLY, CDR2 FYNNEI, per germline. The ends lost 8 bases at V and 4 bases at J; junction bases unmatched: 11. The full variable domain, with the rest looked up from reference TRBV2 and TRBJ2-7, is EPEVTQTPSHQVTQMGQEVILRCVPISNHLYFYWYRQILGQKVEFLVSFYNNEISEKSEIFDDQFSVERPDGSNFTLKIRSTKLEDSAMYFCASRGDGAYYEQYFGPGTRLTVT.

V and J are TRBV10-3 and TRBJ1-3; weak D call: TRBD1 (5 bases). The V gene lost 8 bases and the J gene lost 0 bases, with 14 bases spanning the gap. The CDR3 extends over 15 amino acids. Germline CDR1 and CDR2: ENHRY and SYGVKD. CDR3: CAIGQGTSSGNTIYF. The CDR3 bases are TGTGCCATCGGACAAGGGACGAGCTCTGGAAACACCATATATTTT.

The chain joins TRBV11-3 to TRBJ2-5; 10 bases are a match to TRBD2. The CDR3 length is 20 residues. V was clipped by 5 bases and J by 0 bases; unmatched bases: 18. Looked up from germline, CDR1 is SGHNT and CDR2 is YENEEA. CDR3: CASSQKRTSGADDYQETQYF. Here the CDR3 DNA reads TGTGCCAGCAGCCAAAAAAGGACTAGCGGAGCCGACGATTACCAAGAGACCCAGTACTTC.

The chain couples TRBV18 to TRBJ1-5; D unclear. This CDR3 comprises 13 residues. Trimming shortened V by 9 bases and J by 4 bases, and 13 bases separated the two germline ends. CDR1 and CDR2 from the germline V gene are KGHSH and LQKENI. CDR3 sequence (DNA): TGTGCCAGTTCCGAGGACGGTAATCAGCCCCAGCATTTT. Its translation: CASSEDGNQPQHF.

There are a few counts of this clone. This specimen includes other DNA sequences encoding the same CDR3. The CDR3, as DNA: TGTGCCAGCAGTCGGGGGGCCTACGAGCAGTACTTC. Its protein is CASSRGAYEQYF. The rearrangement uses TRBV28 and TRBJ2-7, with 7 bases that match TRBD2. This CDR3 has 12 residues. Germline V gives CDR1 MDHEN, CDR2 SYDVKM. V trimming: 5 bases; J trimming: 2 bases; junction bases outside the gene matches: 0.

The rearrangement links TRBV18 to TRBJ1-1; D is perhaps TRBD1 (6 bases). Trimming stripped 3 bases from V and 0 bases from J, with 14 bases between. The CDR3 is 16 amino acids. Germline V lookup: CDR1 KGHSH, CDR2 LQKENI. Written as DNA, the CDR3 is TGTGCCAGCTCACCCGGGGGCACCTGGTTGAACACTGAAGCTTTCTTT. Its protein product is CASSPGGTWLNTEAFF.

The chain carries TRBV10-2 and TRBJ1-5, with D perhaps TRBD1 (6 bases). CDR1 WSHSY and CDR2 SAAADI come from the germline V gene. The CDR3 is 14 amino acids. V was cut by 7 bases and J by 6 bases, with 16 bases left in between. In DNA, the CDR3 is TGCGCCAGCAAGGGACAACCGGGGGGTCAGCCCCAGCATTTT. This gives the protein CASKGQPGGQPQHF.

The chain is built from TRBV30 and TRBJ1-2; D remains ambiguous. V was pared by 1 base and J by 7 bases, with 13 bases between. The CDR3 sequence is 13 residues long. Looked up from germline, CDR1 is GTSNPN and CDR2 is SVGIG (reference sequence). The CDR3 DNA is TGTGCCTGGAGTGGTGGAGGCGAGGGTGGCTACACCTTC. This gives the protein CAWSGGGEGGYTF.

The chain has TRBV4-1 and TRBJ1-1, with a tentative D call TRBD1 (5 bases). Germline CDR1 and CDR2: MGHRA and YSYEKL. The CDR3 sequence is 16 residues long. V gave up 1 base and J gave up 5 bases, with 17 bases separating them. The CDR3 protein is CASSQGPGRWVTEAFF. The CDR3 DNA reads TGCGCCAGCAGCCAAGGCCCGGGACGGTGGGTGACTGAAGCTTTCTTT.